This T cell receptor (beta chain) was sequenced in a study of cytomegalovirus exposure and HLA in healthy donors. Study at large: In a previous analysis, some 120 million unique TCR beta sequences were found from 150 million to 200 million T cells.

Germline CDR1 is SGHVS and CDR2 is FNYEAQ. This CDR3 is 12 amino acids long. Deletions cut 5 bases from V and 7 bases from J, with 11 bases between. Of note for this clone: Its antigen is not known.

Findings and limits, study-wide: The study carried out a later analysis of TCR beta sequences. It associated 15,000 to 20,000 of them with specific HLA alleles at a false discovery rate of 0.05. Rarity marked most TCR sequences, yet some public TCRs occurred in many donors.

Primers: 60 Vbeta forward and 13 Jbeta reverse. Generated by immunoSEQ multiplex PCR, the TCRdb table keeps only in-frame clones and is missing some. Its listing shows around 150,000 clones. The specimen sequenced was PBMCs. The source of this sequence is a woman aged 55 to 70 in good health and CMV-seronegative. The rearrangement joins TRBV7-6 to TRBJ1-1; tentatively, D is TRBD1 (5 bases). The CDR3 loop reads CASSIRRGEAFF. The DNA for the CDR3 is TGTGCCAGCAGCATTCGGAGGGGTGAAGCTTTCTTT.